Presented here are 3 T cell receptor beta chains from one specimen sequenced in a study of tumor-infiltrating lymphocytes in primary liver carcinoma. TCR beta cDNA was reverse-transcribed from about 500 ng of total RNA. The reaction used a constant-region primer and ProtoScript II reverse transcriptase. Library construction for TCR beta comprised three nested multiplex PCR rounds performed with slightly modified ARM-PCR. The study ran its first two PCR rounds for 9 to 10 cycles each, using TRBV1-TRBV30 forward primers and a C-beta reverse primer. One entry per CDR3 protein results from TCRdb running MiXCR on the multiplex PCR reads. The repertoire holds fewer than 90,000 distinct CDR3 sequences, with over 60% as singletons. Extraction of RNA together with DNA used roughly 19-31 mg of unsorted bulk tissue. What was sequenced was liver tumor tissue from sampling region 1. Subset in this sample: tumor region T1, superior pole. All receptors derive from a man aged 40-49 years with primary liver carcinoma and hepatitis B virus infection.

Comment on this clonotype: The conserved phenylalanine or tryptophan normally closing the CDR3 is absent here, so this likely arose from a read error. The V gene is TRBV5-4, the J gene TRBJ2-2; 9 bases line up with TRBD1. CDR1 and CDR2 (germline): SGHNT, YYREEE (reference sequence). CDR3 length: 18 residues. V was pared by 4 bases and J by 0 bases, with 10 bases of the junction left unmatched. CDR3 nucleotides: TGTGCCAGCAGCCCCACGACAGGGGGTTTCGCGAACACCGGGGAGCTGTTTGTT. Encoded protein: CASSPTTGGFANTGELFV.

As concerns this clonotype: Since the CDR3 does not end with the conserved phenylalanine or tryptophan, this likely comes from a read error. The chain carries TRBV5-4 and TRBJ2-7; TRBD2 is a possible D gene (5 bases). CDR1 and CDR2 from the germline V gene are SGHNT and YYREEE (reference sequence). The CDR3 totals 14 residues. This CDR3 reads CASSSGKGAYEQYS. The CDR3 nucleotides are TGTGCCAGCAGCTCGGGGAAGGGTGCCTATGAGCAGTACTCC.

In the case of this clonotype: A junction boundary mismatches the germline segment, possibly from a read error. The genes are TRBV18 and TRBJ2-7; possibly TRBD2 for D (6 bases). Germline assignment: CDR1 KGHSH and CDR2 LQKENI. The CDR3 has 15 amino acids. Here the CDR3 reads CASSPLRGTRYEQYF. CDR3 DNA: TGTGCCAGCTCACCACTACGGGGGACTCGGTACGAGCAATACTTC.